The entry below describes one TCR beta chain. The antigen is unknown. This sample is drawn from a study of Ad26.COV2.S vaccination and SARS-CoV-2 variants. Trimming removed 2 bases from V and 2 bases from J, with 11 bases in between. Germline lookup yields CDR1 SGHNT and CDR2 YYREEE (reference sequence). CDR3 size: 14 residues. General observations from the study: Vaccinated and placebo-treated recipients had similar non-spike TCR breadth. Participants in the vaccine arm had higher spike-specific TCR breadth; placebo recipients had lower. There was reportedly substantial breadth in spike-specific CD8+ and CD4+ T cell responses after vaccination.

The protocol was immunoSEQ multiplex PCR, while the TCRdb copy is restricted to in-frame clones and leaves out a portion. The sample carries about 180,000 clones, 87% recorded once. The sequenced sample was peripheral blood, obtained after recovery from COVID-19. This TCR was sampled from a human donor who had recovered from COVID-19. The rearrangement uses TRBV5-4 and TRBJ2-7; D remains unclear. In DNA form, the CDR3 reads TGTGCCAGCAGCTTAGATGGATTTGCCTACGAGCAGTACTTC. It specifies CASSLDGFAYEQYF.